This T cell receptor beta chain stems from a study of T cell responses to AZD1222 COVID-19 vaccine. Study information: Samples with a second dose at about 4 or about 12 weeks were pooled together.

Assay: immunoSEQ multiplex PCR; the TCRdb copy retains only in-frame clones and omits some. The sample lists about 190,000 clones; almost 95% were seen once. Points from the study as a whole: The donor cohort was predominantly white British with a female majority, and clonal diversity may have been underestimated. Two AZD1222 doses significantly raised spike-specific TCR breadth and depth over controls. It was only after the peak T cell response that any repertoires were sampled.

Turning to this clone: The target antigen is unknown.

V lost 0 bases to trimming and J lost 3 bases, with 12 bases between them. The CDR3 spans 17 residues. Germline CDR1 LNHNV, CDR2 YYDKDF (reference sequence). This sample comprised peripheral blood, obtained on day 0 of AZD1222 vaccination. The TCR comes from an adult in good health. The chain joins TRBV15 to TRBJ2-6; tentatively, D is TRBD1 or TRBD2 (5 bases each). CDR3 DNA sequence: TGTGCCACCAGCAGAGATAAAGGGGCGGGTGGGGCCAACGTCCTGACTTTC. Translation: CATSRDKGAGGANVLTF. Drawing the rest from reference TRBV15 and TRBJ2-6, the complete variable domain is DAMVIQNPRYQVTQFGKPVTLSCSQTLNHNVMYWYQQKSSQAPKLLFHYYDKDFNNEADTPDNFQSRRPNTSFCFLDIRSPGLGDTAMYLCATSRDKGAGGANVLTFGAGSRLTVL.